These 9 T cell receptor beta chains share one sample of origin, sequenced in a study of shared clonotypes between healthy human individuals. Clones were sequenced by immunoSEQ multiplex PCR, and TCRdb holds only the in-frame ones, with some missing. The sample includes over 2 million clones, 85% to 95% seen only once; the top ten take roughly 0.13%. The specimen sequenced was naive CD4+ T cells sorted from blood. Noted subset: CD45RA+ positively selected. The receptors derive from a man between 18 and 29 years old in good health.

The CDR3, as DNA: TGCAGCGTTGAACGGGGGTTCCAAGAGACCCAGTACTTC. It yields the protein CSVERGFQETQYF. The genes are TRBV29-1 and TRBJ2-5; tentatively, D is TRBD2 (6 bases). CDR1 is SQVTM, CDR2 ANQGSEA, per germline. Trimming cost V 2 bases and J 1 base, with 8 bases left between them. The CDR3 has 13 residues. The whole variable domain, remainder taken from reference TRBV29-1 and TRBJ2-5, is SAVISQKPSRDICQRGTSLTIQCQVDSQVTMMFWYRQQPGQSLTLIATANQGSEATYESGFVIDKFPISRPNLTFSTLTVSNMSPEDSSIYLCSVERGFQETQYFGPGTRLLVL.

The chain carries TRBV6-1 and TRBJ1-4, with unresolved D. The germline V gene has CDR1 MNHNS and CDR2 SASEGT. This CDR3 region has 14 residues. The germline V and J ends were trimmed by 2 bases and 1 base, with 5 bases remaining between them. CDR3 DNA sequence: TGTGCCAGCAGTGAATACGGAACTAATGAAAAACTGTTTTTT. The encoded protein is CASSEYGTNEKLFF.

Points on this clone: The same CDR3 arises from other DNA sequences in this sample as well. The J gene is TRBJ2-5, the V gene TRBV5-1, with 10 positions matching TRBD2. Trimming cost V 1 base and J 1 base; bases outside gene matches: 1. The germline V gene encodes CDR1 SGHRS and CDR2 YFSETQ. The CDR3 runs to 15 residues. This CDR3 is CASSLLAGVQETQYF. Written as DNA, the CDR3 is TGCGCCAGCAGCTTGCTAGCGGGGGTCCAAGAGACCCAGTACTTC. The full variable domain, completed using reference TRBV5-1 and TRBJ2-5, is KAGVTQTPRYLIKTRGQQVTLSCSPISGHRSVSWYQQTPGQGLQFLFEYFSETQRNKGNFPGRFSGRQFSNSRSEMNVSTLELGDSALYLCASSLLAGVQETQYFGPGTRLLVL.

The CDR3 nucleotides read TGTGCCACCAGCAGAGAGAGGGTCGTACAAGGGGATGAGCAGTTCTTC. This codes for CATSRERVVQGDEQFF. The V call is TRBV15, the J call TRBJ2-1; D assignment may be TRBD1 or TRBD2 (5 bases each). The V end was cut by 0 bases, the J end by 8 bases, with 17 bases between. Germline V gene data show CDR1 as LNHNV and CDR2 as YYDKDF (reference sequence). The CDR3 runs 16 residues.

V gene TRBV7-9 combines with J gene TRBJ1-4; D is unresolved. Germline lookup yields CDR1 SEHNR and CDR2 FQNEAQ (reference sequence). V lost 3 bases and J 4 bases, leaving 3 bases between the germline ends. There are 12 residues in the CDR3. CDR3 in amino acids: CASSLDNEKLFF. The CDR3 nucleotides are TGTGCCAGCAGCTTGGATAATGAAAAACTGTTTTTT.

The rearrangement uses TRBV6-5 and TRBJ2-2; no firm D call. This CDR3 has 15 residues. The germline V gene has CDR1 MNHEY and CDR2 SVGAGI. V gave up 6 bases and J gave up 2 bases, with 13 bases separating them. The CDR3 loop is CASSLIYRNTGELFF. Written as DNA, the CDR3 is TGTGCCAGCAGCCTAATATACCGAAACACCGGGGAGCTGTTTTTT.

This clone was counted a single time. J is TRBJ2-7 and V is TRBV5-1; D might be TRBD1 or TRBD2, each matching 7 bases. V was clipped by 4 bases and J by 3 bases, with 17 bases between them. Germline values: CDR1 SGHRS, CDR2 YFSETQ. The CDR3 length is 15 residues. The CDR3 nucleotides are TGCGCCAGCAGCCCCAGGGGGGGCGTTAGCTACGAGCAGTACTTC. Translated, it gives CASSPRGGVSYEQYF.

The chain recombines TRBV30 with TRBJ1-5, with 8 nucleotides matching TRBD1. CDR1 GTSNPN and CDR2 SVGIG come from the germline V gene (reference sequence). The CDR3 sequence is 13 residues long. V was clipped by 3 bases and J by 5 bases; unmatched bases: 3. The DNA of the CDR3 is TGTGCCTGGAGGAAACAGGGGGATCAGCCCCAGCATTTT. It encodes CAWRKQGDQPQHF.

The chain is built from TRBV6-1 and TRBJ1-6; 8 bases are shared with TRBD1. Germline CDR1 MNHNS, CDR2 SASEGT. The CDR3 totals 15 residues. V shed 8 bases and J 6 bases; nucleotides not matched to a gene: 9. The DNA of the CDR3 is TGTGCCAGCGATCCGACAGGGGCTGGTAATTCACCCCTCCACTTT. Its translation: CASDPTGAGNSPLHF.